This TCR beta chain was sequenced in a study of early T cells in non-severe SARS-CoV-2 infection. On the study more broadly: Sequencing of unsorted whole blood was done on bulk RNA, leaving chains unpaired. General study results and limits: VDJdb-based matching was biased toward anti-spike CD8 responses and missed private and CD4 specificities.

Molecules of cDNA were individually given unique molecular identifiers that were attached to them. TCRdb redid the calling of the 5' RACE reads with MiXCR, one entry per CDR3 protein. The table records more than 65,000 distinct CDR3 sequences, roughly 12% of them present only once. The V end lost 6 bases, the J end lost 3 bases, and 19 bases lay between the germline ends. This CDR3 is 15 amino acids long. The V gene's germline CDR1 is DFQATT and CDR2 SNEGSKA (reference sequence). This clonotype was counted many times. What it binds is unknown. Sample: whole blood. The TCR was taken from an adult who was a healthcare worker with PCR-confirmed SARS-CoV-2 infection or an uninfected control (not recorded which). The rearrangement joins TRBV20-1 to TRBJ2-3; possibly TRBD1 or TRBD2 for D (6 bases each). CDR3 sequence: CSAPFLRGETDTQYF. CDR3 bases: TGCAGTGCCCCATTTTTAAGGGGGGAGACAGATACGCAGTATTTT.